The clone carrying this T cell receptor (beta chain) was observed a single time. Antigen unknown. This entry is derived from a study of STAT5B mutations in CD4+ large granular lymphocyte leukemia. Germline loops: CDR1 KGHSY, CDR2 FQNENV. With 4 bases removed from V and 8 bases from J, the gap between germline ends came to 17 bases. The CDR3 spans 14 residues. Profiled with immunoSEQ multiplex PCR; TCRdb holds only in-frame clones, not every one. Of about 18,000 clones detected, 70% to 85% appear once; the ten largest clones hold under 15%. Points from the study as a whole: CD4-sorted patient repertoires seemed more clonal than healthy CD4+ repertoires.

Sequences were obtained from CD4+ T cells from blood buffy coats. The TCR sequence derives from a human donor in good health. The J gene is TRBJ1-1, the V gene TRBV16; D gene ambiguous. The CDR3 region is CASSPTRGASEAFF. In DNA, the CDR3 is TGTGCCAGCAGCCCAACCAGAGGAGCGTCCGAAGCTTTCTTT.